The 4 T cell receptor beta chains below come from one sample, sequenced in a study of T cells in Graves' hyperthyroidism and ophthalmopathy. Authors of the study amplified TCR beta CDR3 regions from RNA transcripts. HTBI primers were the set used in a first-round RT-PCR of the TCR CDR3. TCRdb processed the multiplex PCR reads anew with MiXCR; each CDR3 protein has one entry. The top ten clones hold 40% of a sample with approximately 380,000 distinct CDR3 sequences, under 20% of them seen once. Sequencing input: blood. The receptors were sampled from a man aged 18 to 30 with Graves' ophthalmopathy.

The rearrangement joins TRBV6-6 to TRBJ2-5; TRBD2 agrees at 8 bases. The germline CDR1 and CDR2 sequences are MNHNY and SVGAGI (reference sequence). The CDR3 has 16 amino acids. V lost 2 bases to trimming and J lost 4 bases; unmatched junction nucleotides: 9. The CDR3, as DNA: TGTGCCAGCAGTTACGGGGCGGGAGGACCCCCAGAGACCCAGTACTTC. Its translation: CASSYGAGGPPETQYF.

The chain joins TRBV24-1 to TRBJ1-1; 9 nucleotides line up with TRBD1. CDR3 length: 14 amino acids. CDR1 is KGHDR and CDR2 is SFDVKD in the germline V gene. Trimming at V came to 4 bases and at J to 5 bases, leaving 4 bases not matched to a gene. The CDR3 region is CATSDSTGGTEAFF. CDR3 DNA sequence: TGTGCCACCAGTGACTCGACAGGGGGGACTGAAGCTTTCTTT.

The J gene is TRBJ2-1, the V gene TRBV28, with a possible D match to TRBD1 (6 bases). Trimming cost V 6 bases and J 1 base, with 10 bases left between them. This CDR3 region has 14 residues. Germline CDR1 and CDR2: MDHEN and SYDVKM. CDR3 DNA: TGTGCCAGCAGCTCAGGGGCTTCCTACAATGAGCAGTTCTTC. Amino acids: CASSSGASYNEQFF.

This clonotype was counted ten times or more. V is TRBV2 and J is TRBJ1-2; D ambiguous. V was pared by 3 bases and J by 7 bases, with 3 bases between. This CDR3 has 10 amino acids. Looked up from germline, CDR1 is SNHLY and CDR2 is FYNNEI. The CDR3 sequence: CASSDGGYTF. The CDR3 bases are TGTGCCAGCAGTGATGGTGGCTACACCTTC.